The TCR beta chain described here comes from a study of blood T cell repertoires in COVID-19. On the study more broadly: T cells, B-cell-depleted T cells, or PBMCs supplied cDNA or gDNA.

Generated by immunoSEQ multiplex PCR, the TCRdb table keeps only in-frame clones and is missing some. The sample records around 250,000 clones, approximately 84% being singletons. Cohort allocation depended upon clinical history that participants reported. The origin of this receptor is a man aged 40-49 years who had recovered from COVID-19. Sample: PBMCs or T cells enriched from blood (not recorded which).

The CDR3 region is CASTPEGGTLSGNTIYF. The CDR3 DNA follows: TGTGCCAGCACCCCGGAGGGAGGGACCCTCTCTGGAAACACCATATATTTT. The chain couples TRBV25-1 to TRBJ1-3; possible D gene TRBD1, 5 bases. Germline V gene lookup returns CDR1 MGHDK and CDR2 SYGVNS. Trimming cost V 7 bases and J 0 bases, with 19 bases left between them. The CDR3 has 17 residues.